This T cell receptor beta chain was recovered during a study of blood T cell repertoires in COVID-19. Across the study: Italy, Spain and the United States were the sources of the convalescent and acute COVID-19 samples. Sample material is recorded as cDNA or gDNA derived from T cells, B-cell-depleted T cells, or PBMCs.

As to this clone: Its ends do not fully match the called genes, so a read error is possible.

Sequencing was performed with immunoSEQ multiplex PCR; in TCRdb, only in-frame clones are kept and a portion is missing. The table records 200,000 to 250,000 clones, about 90% of them present only once. The CDR3 length is 14 residues. Per germline, CDR1 SGHRS and CDR2 YFSETQ. The sequencing sample was made of peripheral blood. V and J are TRBV5-1 and TRBJ1-1; tentatively, D is TRBD1 (5 bases). The sequence was collected from an elderly man with acute or convalescent COVID-19. The CDR3 DNA is TGCGCCAGCAGCTTGGGGCAGGGTGGCACTGTAGCTTTCTTT. Its translation: CASSLGQGGTVAFF.